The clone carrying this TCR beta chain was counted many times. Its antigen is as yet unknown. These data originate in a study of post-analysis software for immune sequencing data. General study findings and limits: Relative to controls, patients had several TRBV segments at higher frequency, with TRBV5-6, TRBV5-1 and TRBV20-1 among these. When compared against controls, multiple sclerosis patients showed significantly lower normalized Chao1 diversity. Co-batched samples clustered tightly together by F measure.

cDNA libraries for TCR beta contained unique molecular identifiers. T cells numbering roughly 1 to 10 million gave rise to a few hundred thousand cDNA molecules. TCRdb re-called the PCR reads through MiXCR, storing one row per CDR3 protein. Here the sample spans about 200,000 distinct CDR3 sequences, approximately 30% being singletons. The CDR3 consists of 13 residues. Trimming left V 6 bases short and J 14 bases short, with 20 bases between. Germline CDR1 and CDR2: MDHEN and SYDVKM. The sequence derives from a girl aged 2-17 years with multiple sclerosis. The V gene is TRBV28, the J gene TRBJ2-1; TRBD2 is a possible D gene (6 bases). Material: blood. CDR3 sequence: CASSPPGREGEFF. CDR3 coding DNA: TGTGCCAGCAGCCCACCCGGGCGGGAAGGGGAGTTCTTC. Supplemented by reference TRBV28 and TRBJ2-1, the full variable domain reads DVKVTQSSRYLVKRTGEKVFLECVQDMDHENMFWYRQDPGLGLRLIYFSYDVKMKEKGDIPEGYSVSREKKERFSLILESASTNQTSMYLCASSPPGREGEFFGPGTRLTVL.